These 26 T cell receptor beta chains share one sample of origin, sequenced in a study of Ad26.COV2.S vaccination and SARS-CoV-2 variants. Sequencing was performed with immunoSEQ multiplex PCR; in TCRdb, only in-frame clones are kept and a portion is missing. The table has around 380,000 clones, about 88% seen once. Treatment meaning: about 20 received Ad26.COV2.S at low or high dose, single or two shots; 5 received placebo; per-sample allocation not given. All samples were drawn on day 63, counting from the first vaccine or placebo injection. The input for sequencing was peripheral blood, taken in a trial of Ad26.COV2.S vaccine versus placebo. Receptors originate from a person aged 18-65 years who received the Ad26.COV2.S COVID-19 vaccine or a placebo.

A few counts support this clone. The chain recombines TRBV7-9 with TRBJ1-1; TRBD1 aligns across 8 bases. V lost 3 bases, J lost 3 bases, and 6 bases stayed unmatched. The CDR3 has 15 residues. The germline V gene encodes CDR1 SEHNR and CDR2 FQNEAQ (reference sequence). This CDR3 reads CASSFSGGADTEAFF. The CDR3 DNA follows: TGTGCCAGCAGCTTCTCAGGGGGCGCGGACACTGAAGCTTTCTTT. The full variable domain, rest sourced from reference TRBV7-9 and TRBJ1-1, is DTGVSQNPRHKITKRGQNVTFRCDPISEHNRLYWYRQTLGQGPEFLTYFQNEAQLEKSRLLSDRFSAERPKGSFSTLEIQRTEQGDSAMYLCASSFSGGADTEAFFGQGTRLTVV.

The CDR3, as DNA: TGTGCCAGCAGCGAGATCGGACCGAATGAGCAGTTCTTC. Translating it yields CASSEIGPNEQFF. The chain has TRBV7-9 and TRBJ2-1; the D is unclear. This CDR3 spans 13 amino acids. V was pared by 5 bases and J by 7 bases, with 12 bases between. From germline, CDR1 is SEHNR and CDR2 FQNEAQ (reference sequence). Complete variable domain (other parts from reference TRBV7-9 and TRBJ2-1): DTGVSQNPRHKITKRGQNVTFRCDPISEHNRLYWYRQTLGQGPEFLTYFQNEAQLEKSRLLSDRFSAERPKGSFSTLEIQRTEQGDSAMYLCASSEIGPNEQFFGPGTRLTVL.

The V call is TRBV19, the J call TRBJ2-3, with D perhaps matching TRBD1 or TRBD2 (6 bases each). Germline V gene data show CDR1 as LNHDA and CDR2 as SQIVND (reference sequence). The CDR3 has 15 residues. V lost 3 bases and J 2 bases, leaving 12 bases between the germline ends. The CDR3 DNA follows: TGTGCCAGTAGTATTTACGGGGGCGTCACAGATACGCAGTATTTT. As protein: CASSIYGGVTDTQYF.

For the CDR3, the DNA is TGTGCCAGCAGCTCGTCGGCGCCGGGAAGGTATGGCTACACCTTC. Translation: CASSSSAPGRYGYTF. The J gene is TRBJ1-2, the V gene TRBV7-2; D ambiguous. Between the trimmed V and J ends, which lost 4 bases and 5 bases, there was a span of 17 bases. The CDR3 runs to 15 residues. CDR1 and CDR2 from the germline V gene are SGHTA and FQGNSA.

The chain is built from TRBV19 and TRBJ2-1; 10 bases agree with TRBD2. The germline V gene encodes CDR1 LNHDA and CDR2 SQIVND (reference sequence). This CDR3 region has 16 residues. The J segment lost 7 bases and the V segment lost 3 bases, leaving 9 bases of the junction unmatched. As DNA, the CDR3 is TGTGCCAGTAGTATCCTCAAGCGGGGGGGCATGAATGAGCAGTTCTTC. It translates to CASSILKRGGMNEQFF.

CDR3 nucleotide sequence: TGTGCCAGTAGGACAAACAGGGCGGGATCGAACACTGAAGCTTTCTTT. Its translation is CASRTNRAGSNTEAFF. The chain couples TRBV19 to TRBJ1-1; D is possibly TRBD1 (6 bases). Germline assignment: CDR1 LNHDA and CDR2 SQIVND (reference sequence). V dropped 6 bases and J dropped 1 base, with 18 bases sitting between them. The CDR3 has 16 residues. The full variable domain, in which reference TRBV19 and TRBJ1-1 provide the parts outside the CDR3, is DGGITQSPKYLFRKEGQNVTLSCEQNLNHDAMYWYRQDPGQGLRLIYYSQIVNDFQKGDIAEGYSVSREKKESFPLTVTSAQKNPTAFYLCASRTNRAGSNTEAFFGQGTRLTVV.

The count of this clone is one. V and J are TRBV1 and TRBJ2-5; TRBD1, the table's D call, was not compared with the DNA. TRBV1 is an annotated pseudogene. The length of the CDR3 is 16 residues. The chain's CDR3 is CTSGKNRGPHQETQYF. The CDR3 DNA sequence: TGCACCAGCGGAAAAAACAGGGGCCCCCACCAAGAGACCCAGTACTTC.

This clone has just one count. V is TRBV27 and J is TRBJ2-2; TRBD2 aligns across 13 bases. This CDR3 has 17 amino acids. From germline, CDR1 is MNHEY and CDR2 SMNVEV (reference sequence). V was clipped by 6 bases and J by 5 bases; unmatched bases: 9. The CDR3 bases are TGTGCCAGCAGCCCCACTAGCGGGGGGGCCGAAACCGGGGAGCTGTTTTTT. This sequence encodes CASSPTSGGAETGELFF.

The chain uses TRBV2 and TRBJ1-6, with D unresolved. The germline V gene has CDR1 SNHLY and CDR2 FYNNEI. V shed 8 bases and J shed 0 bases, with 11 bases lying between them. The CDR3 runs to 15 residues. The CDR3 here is CASVLILSYNSPLHF. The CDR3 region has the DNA TGTGCCAGCGTCCTGATTCTCTCCTATAATTCACCCCTCCACTTT.

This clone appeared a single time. CDR3 nucleotide sequence: TGCGCCAGCAGCCAAGAGGCGGTGAACACCGGGGAGCTGTTTTTT. This translates into CASSQEAVNTGELFF. V usage is TRBV4-3 and J usage is TRBJ2-2, with D unclear. V dropped 0 bases and J dropped 1 base, with 6 bases sitting between them. Germline CDR1 LGHNA, CDR2 YSLEER. This CDR3 has 15 amino acids.

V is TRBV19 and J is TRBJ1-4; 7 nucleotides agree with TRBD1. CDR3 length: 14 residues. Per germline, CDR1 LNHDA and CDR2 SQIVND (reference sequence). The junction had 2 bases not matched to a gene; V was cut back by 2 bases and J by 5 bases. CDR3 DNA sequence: TGTGCCAGTAGTATAACAGGGGTGAATGAAAAACTGTTTTTT. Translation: CASSITGVNEKLFF.

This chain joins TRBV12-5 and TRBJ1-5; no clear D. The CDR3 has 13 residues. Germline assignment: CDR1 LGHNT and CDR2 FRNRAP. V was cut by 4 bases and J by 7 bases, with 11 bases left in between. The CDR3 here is CASGSGSGQPQHF. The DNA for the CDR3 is TGTGCTAGTGGTTCGGGGTCGGGGCAGCCCCAGCATTTT.

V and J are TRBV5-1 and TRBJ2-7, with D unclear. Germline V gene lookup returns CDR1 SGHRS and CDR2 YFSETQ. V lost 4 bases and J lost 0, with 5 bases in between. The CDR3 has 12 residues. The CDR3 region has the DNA TGCGCCAGCAGCACAGACTCCTACGAGCAGTACTTC. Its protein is CASSTDSYEQYF. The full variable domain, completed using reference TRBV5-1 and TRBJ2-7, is KAGVTQTPRYLIKTRGQQVTLSCSPISGHRSVSWYQQTPGQGLQFLFEYFSETQRNKGNFPGRFSGRQFSNSRSEMNVSTLELGDSALYLCASSTDSYEQYFGPGTRLTVT.

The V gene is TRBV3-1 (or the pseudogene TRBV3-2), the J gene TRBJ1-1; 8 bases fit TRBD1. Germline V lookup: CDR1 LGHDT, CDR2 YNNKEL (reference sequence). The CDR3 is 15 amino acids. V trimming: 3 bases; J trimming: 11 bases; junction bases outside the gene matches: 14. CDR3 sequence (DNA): TGTGCCAGCAGCCACTTTTCCACAGGGGGGCTAGACGCTTTCTTT. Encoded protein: CASSHFSTGGLDAFF.

This CDR3 reads CASSPLLSDGQYF. CDR3 sequence (DNA): TGCGCCAGCAGCCCTCTCTTGTCGGACGGGCAGTATTTT. This chain uses TRBV5-1 with TRBJ2-3; no reliable D call. CDR1 and CDR2 from the germline V gene are SGHRS and YFSETQ. The CDR3 extends over 13 amino acids. Trimming left V 4 bases short and J 11 bases short, with 17 bases between.

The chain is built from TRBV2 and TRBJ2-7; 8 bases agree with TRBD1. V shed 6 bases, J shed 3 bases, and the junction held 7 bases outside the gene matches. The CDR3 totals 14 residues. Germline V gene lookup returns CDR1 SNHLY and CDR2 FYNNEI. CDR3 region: CASRSGTGNYEQYF. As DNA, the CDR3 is TGTGCCAGCAGGTCCGGGACAGGAAACTACGAGCAGTACTTC.

The CDR3 loop reads CASSRDRGLVGLDEKLFF. CDR3 coding DNA: TGCGCCAGCAGCCGGGACAGGGGCTTGGTTGGGCTCGATGAAAAACTGTTTTTT. V gene TRBV4-1 combines with J gene TRBJ1-4; 10 bases agree with TRBD1. Germline CDR1 and CDR2: MGHRA and YSYEKL. This CDR3 contains 18 residues. V was pared by 4 bases and J by 6 bases, with 14 bases of the junction left unmatched.

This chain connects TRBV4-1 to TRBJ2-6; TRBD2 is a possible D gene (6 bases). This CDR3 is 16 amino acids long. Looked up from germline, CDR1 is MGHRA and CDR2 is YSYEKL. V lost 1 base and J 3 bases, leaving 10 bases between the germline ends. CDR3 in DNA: TGCGCCAGCAGCCAAGGCGGGAATGGTGGGGCCAACGTCCTGACTTTC. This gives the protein CASSQGGNGGANVLTF.

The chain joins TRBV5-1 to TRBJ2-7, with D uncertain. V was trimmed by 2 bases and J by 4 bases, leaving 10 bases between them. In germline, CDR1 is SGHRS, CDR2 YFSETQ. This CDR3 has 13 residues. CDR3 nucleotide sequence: TGCGCCAGCAGCTTAACCGGGCCTTACGAGCAGTACTTC. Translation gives CASSLTGPYEQYF.

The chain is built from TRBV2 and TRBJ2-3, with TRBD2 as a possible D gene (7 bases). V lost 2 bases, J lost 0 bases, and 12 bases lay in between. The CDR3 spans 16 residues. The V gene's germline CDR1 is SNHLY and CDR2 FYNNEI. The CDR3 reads CASSERRGGSTDTQYF. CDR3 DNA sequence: TGTGCCAGCAGTGAACGAAGGGGGGGGAGCACAGATACGCAGTATTTT.

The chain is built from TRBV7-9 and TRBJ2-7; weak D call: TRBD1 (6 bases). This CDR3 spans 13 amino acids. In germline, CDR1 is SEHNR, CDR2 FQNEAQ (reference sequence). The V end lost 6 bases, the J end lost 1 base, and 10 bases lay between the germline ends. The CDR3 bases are TGTGCCAGCAGTCGACAGGAATCCTACGAGCAGTACTTC. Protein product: CASSRQESYEQYF.

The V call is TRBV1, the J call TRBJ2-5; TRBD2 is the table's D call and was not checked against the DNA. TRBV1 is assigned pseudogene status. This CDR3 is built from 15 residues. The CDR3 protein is CTSSRIKGGMETQYF. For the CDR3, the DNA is TGCACCAGCAGCCGGATCAAGGGGGGGATGGAGACCCAGTACTTC.

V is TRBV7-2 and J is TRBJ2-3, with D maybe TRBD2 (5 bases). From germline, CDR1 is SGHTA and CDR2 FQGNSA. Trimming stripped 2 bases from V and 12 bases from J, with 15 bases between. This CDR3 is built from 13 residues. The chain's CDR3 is CASSLLSQEAQYF. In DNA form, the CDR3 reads TGTGCCAGCAGCTTATTGAGCCAGGAGGCCCAGTATTTT.

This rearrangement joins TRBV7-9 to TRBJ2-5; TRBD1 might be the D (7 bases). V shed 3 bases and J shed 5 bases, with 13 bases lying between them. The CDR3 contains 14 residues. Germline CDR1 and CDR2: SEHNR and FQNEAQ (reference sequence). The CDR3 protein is CASSLQGGFETQYF. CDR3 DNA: TGTGCCAGCAGCTTGCAGGGGGGTTTTGAGACCCAGTACTTC.

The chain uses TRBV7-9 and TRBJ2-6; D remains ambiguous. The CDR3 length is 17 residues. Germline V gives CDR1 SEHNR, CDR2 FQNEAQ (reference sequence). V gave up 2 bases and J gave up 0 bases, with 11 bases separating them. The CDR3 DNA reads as TGTGCCAGCAGCTTATGGCGTCCTAGCTCTGGGGCCAACGTCCTGACTTTC. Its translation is CASSLWRPSSGANVLTF.

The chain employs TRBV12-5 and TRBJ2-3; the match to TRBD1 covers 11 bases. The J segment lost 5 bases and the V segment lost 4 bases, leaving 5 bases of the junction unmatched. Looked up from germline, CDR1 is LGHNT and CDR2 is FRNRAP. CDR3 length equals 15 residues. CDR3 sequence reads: CASGSGQGAVDTQYF. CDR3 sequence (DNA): TGTGCTAGTGGTTCCGGACAGGGGGCAGTAGATACGCAGTATTTT. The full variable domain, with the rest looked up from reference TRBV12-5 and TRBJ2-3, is DARVTQTPRHKVTEMGQEVTMRCQPILGHNTVFWYRQTMMQGLELLAYFRNRAPLDDSGMPKDRFSAEMPDATLATLKIQPSEPRDSAVYFCASGSGQGAVDTQYFGPGTRLTVL.